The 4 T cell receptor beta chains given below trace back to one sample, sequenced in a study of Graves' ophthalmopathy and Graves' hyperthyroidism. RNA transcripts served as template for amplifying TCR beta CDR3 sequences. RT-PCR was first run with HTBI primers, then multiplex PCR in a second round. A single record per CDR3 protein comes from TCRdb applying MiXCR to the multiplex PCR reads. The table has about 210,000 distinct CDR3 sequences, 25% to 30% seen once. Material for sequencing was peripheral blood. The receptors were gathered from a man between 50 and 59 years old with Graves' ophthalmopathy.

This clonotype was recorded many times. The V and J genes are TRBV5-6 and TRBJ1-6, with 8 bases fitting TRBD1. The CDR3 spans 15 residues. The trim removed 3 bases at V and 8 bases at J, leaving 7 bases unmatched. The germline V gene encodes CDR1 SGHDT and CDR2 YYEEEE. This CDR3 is CASSSEGQGHSPLHF. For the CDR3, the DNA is TGTGCCAGCAGCTCGGAAGGACAGGGCCATTCACCCCTCCACTTT.

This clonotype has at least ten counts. The CDR3 sequence is CASSAGTSTSSYEQYF. The CDR3 DNA follows: TGTGCCAGCAGTGCCGGGACTAGCACTTCCTCCTACGAGCAGTACTTC. V usage is TRBV28 and J usage is TRBJ2-7; TRBD2 aligns across 9 bases. There are 16 residues in the CDR3. The V gene end was trimmed by 5 bases and the J gene end by 0 bases; junction bases not matched to a gene: 8. Germline V gives CDR1 MDHEN, CDR2 SYDVKM. The full variable domain, rest sourced from reference TRBV28 and TRBJ2-7, is DVKVTQSSRYLVKRTGEKVFLECVQDMDHENMFWYRQDPGLGLRLIYFSYDVKMKEKGDIPEGYSVSREKKERFSLILESASTNQTSMYLCASSAGTSTSSYEQYFGPGTRLTVT.

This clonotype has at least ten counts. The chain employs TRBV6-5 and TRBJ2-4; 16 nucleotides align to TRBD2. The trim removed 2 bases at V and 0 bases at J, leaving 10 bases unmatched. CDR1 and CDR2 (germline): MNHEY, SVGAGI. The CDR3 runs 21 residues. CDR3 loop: CASSYGQGTSGRAGAKNIQYF. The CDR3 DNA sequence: TGTGCCAGCAGTTACGGCCAAGGGACTAGCGGGAGGGCCGGAGCCAAAAACATTCAGTACTTC.

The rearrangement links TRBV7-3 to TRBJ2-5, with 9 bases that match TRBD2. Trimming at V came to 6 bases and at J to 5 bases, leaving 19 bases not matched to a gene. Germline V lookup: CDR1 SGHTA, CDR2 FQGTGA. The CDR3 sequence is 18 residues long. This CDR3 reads CASSEVVPGASGVETQYF. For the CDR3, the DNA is TGTGCCAGCAGTGAAGTGGTTCCGGGGGCTAGCGGGGTTGAGACCCAGTACTTC. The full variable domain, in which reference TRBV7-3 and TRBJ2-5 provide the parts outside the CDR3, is GAGVSQTPSNKVTEKGKYVELRCDPISGHTALYWYRQSLGQGPEFLIYFQGTGAADDSGLPNDRFFAVRPEGSVSTLKIQRTERGDSAVYLCASSEVVPGASGVETQYFGPGTRLLVL.